The rows below give T cell receptor beta chains drawn from one sample of a study of OX40 agonist ivuxolimab in advanced cancers. Measured with immunoSEQ multiplex PCR; TCRdb has only the in-frame clones, and not every one. The table includes just under 60,000 clones, approximately 90% detected once. The sample was CD4+ or CD8+ T cells sorted from blood, taken in a trial of the OX40 agonist ivuxolimab. The receptor set was obtained from an adult with an advanced solid tumor such as melanoma, head and neck, liver or kidney cancer. CDR3s include the opening cysteine and the closing phenylalanine or tryptophan. The size of a clone is reported for some rows only, either as once, few or many, or as a class for expanded clones.

>-|TRBJ1-1|TRBV30
CAWRTGERNTEAFF
>-|TRBJ2-5|TRBV5-6
CASSTRDLAMGETQYF
>-|TRBJ1-3|TRBV7-9
CASSRREGLNTIYF
>-|TRBJ2-2|TRBV4-3
CASSQDPGLNTGELFF
>-|TRBJ2-5|TRBV7-6
CASSLVGGQETQYF
>-|TRBJ2-3|TRBV19
CASSMTSGRIDTQYF
>once|TRBJ2-7|TRBV19
CASGSGGEQYF
>-|TRBJ2-3|TRBV4-1
CASSHVPSGSTDTQYF
>-|TRBJ2-7|TRBV29-1
CSAEVGSSYEQYF
>-|TRBJ2-2|TRBV5-1
CASSFAGELFF
>-|TRBJ2-7|TRBV6-5
CASSYSIGTGSIEQYF
>-|TRBJ2-7|TRBV7-2
CASSLGDIPGQGYEQYF
>-|TRBJ2-1|TRBV1
CTSSPRVSEIFNEQFF
>once|TRBJ1-4|TRBV18
CASSPIPGQGNEKLFF
>-|TRBJ2-3|TRBV27
CASTPLGGSTDTQYF
>medium-sized|TRBJ2-7|TRBV28
CASSFLGVTYEQYF
>once|TRBJ2-7|TRBV29-1
CSVGLGQGYEQYF
>-|TRBJ2-3|TRBV7-3
CASSFGAAGGDTQYF
>-|TRBJ2-1|TRBV28
CASSPMDGKRSYNEQFF
>-|TRBJ1-2|TRBV14
CASSQTWTGAKGYTF
>-|TRBJ2-5|TRBV11-2
CASSLAVLAGGETQYF
>-|TRBJ2-5|TRBV19
CASSIVLADKETQYF
>-|TRBJ2-1|TRBV23-1
CAKKSMSEQFF
>-|TRBJ1-6|TRBV2
CASSVEDYLNSPLHF
>-|TRBJ1-1|TRBV5-1
CASSLVPYGHRGANTEAFF
>-|TRBJ2-2|TRBV7-9
CASSSVRTPGELFF
>-|TRBJ2-7|TRBV30
CAWSVELTIYEQYF
>-|TRBJ2-2|TRBV29-1
CSVGARGSNTGELFF
>-|TRBJ1-2|TRBV7-9
CASSSSGQGHGYTF
>-|TRBJ2-3|TRBV7-3
CASSSGLAGNRDTQYF
>-|TRBJ2-7|TRBV4-2
CASSQAAGQGTYEQYF
>-|TRBJ2-4|TRBV5-1
CASSLGPLAERTKNIQYF
>-|TRBJ2-2|TRBV15
CATSRDRLPFGELFF
>-|TRBJ2-7|TRBV4-2
CASSQSGSDSYEQYF
>-|TRBJ2-5|TRBV5-5
CASRNTQETQYF
>-|TRBJ2-1|TRBV13
CASSPPYPSGGNEQFF
>-|TRBJ2-7|TRBV27
CASSSGTASYEQYF
>-|TRBJ2-7|TRBV7-2
CASSLSYEQYF
>-|TRBJ2-7|TRBV14
CASRPSGGNYEQYF
>-|TRBJ2-7|TRBV4-3
CASSLSGTGSSYEQYF
>-|TRBJ1-2|TRBV30
CAWSVVGGAGGYTF
>-|TRBJ2-1|TRBV27
CASSLRVAGEPYNEQFF
>-|TRBJ1-3|TRBV5-1
CASSFGGSGNTIYF
>-|TRBJ1-2|TRBV27
CASRGGPSYGYTF
>-|TRBJ2-1|TRBV27
CASLPTGAGNEQFF
>-|TRBJ2-5|TRBV19
CASSPDDGGRETQYF
>-|TRBJ2-2|TRBV4-1
CASSHRDGNTGELFF
>few|TRBJ2-2|TRBV2
CASGKGQGKAGELFF
>once|TRBJ1-5|TRBV27
CASRGQGWDQPQHF
>-|TRBJ1-1|TRBV7-9
CASSLVGGGDTEAFF
>-|TRBJ1-1|TRBV7-2
CASSFDRIATEAFF
>-|TRBJ2-7|TRBV5-1
CASSLTSGYEQYF
>few|TRBJ2-5|TRBV5-1
CASLPWAGSGTQYF
>-|TRBJ1-3|TRBV25-1
CASSRDRGPFSGNTIYF
>-|TRBJ1-1|TRBV5-6
CASSLERHRAGTEAFF
>few|TRBJ1-2|TRBV19
CATQGGSYGYTF
>-|TRBJ1-2|TRBV4-2
CASSQGVAGATYGYTF